One and the same sample provided the 18 T cell receptor beta chains below, sequenced in a study of OX40 agonist ivuxolimab in advanced cancers. Measured with immunoSEQ multiplex PCR; TCRdb has only the in-frame clones, and not every one. Here the sample spans 60,000 or so clones, around 92% being singletons. The source material was CD4+ or CD8+ T cells sorted from blood, sampled in a trial of the OX40 agonist ivuxolimab. All receptors come from an adult with an advanced solid tumor such as melanoma, head and neck, liver or kidney cancer.

The rearrangement joins TRBV15 to TRBJ2-1, with D possibly being TRBD2 (6 bases). The V end was cut by 1 base, the J end by 3 bases, with 10 bases between. The V gene's germline CDR1 is LNHNV and CDR2 YYDKDF (reference sequence). This CDR3 has 15 residues. CDR3 residues: CATSRAASVYNEQFF. The DNA for the CDR3 is TGTGCCACCAGCAGAGCGGCTAGCGTCTACAATGAGCAGTTCTTC.

This clone was recorded a few times. V is TRBV10-3 and J is TRBJ1-4, with D unclear. CDR3 size: 12 residues. Germline lookup yields CDR1 ENHRY and CDR2 SYGVKD. Trimming left V 8 bases short and J 6 bases short, with 10 bases between. The CDR3 sequence is CAILDEHEKLFF. The CDR3 DNA is TGTGCCATCTTGGACGAGCATGAAAAACTGTTTTTT.

This clone was observed a few times. The CDR3 reads CASLRQGSNEKLFF. The CDR3, as DNA: TGTGCCAGCTTACGACAGGGGTCTAATGAAAAACTGTTTTTT. The chain recombines TRBV2 with TRBJ1-4, with 8 bases identical to TRBD1. Germline V gives CDR1 SNHLY, CDR2 FYNNEI. The CDR3 contains 14 residues. V lost 8 bases, J lost 3 bases, and 5 bases stayed unmatched. The variable domain in full, with the rest retrieved from reference TRBV2 and TRBJ1-4, is EPEVTQTPSHQVTQMGQEVILRCVPISNHLYFYWYRQILGQKVEFLVSFYNNEISEKSEIFDDQFSVERPDGSNFTLKIRSTKLEDSAMYFCASLRQGSNEKLFFGSGTQLSVL.

The chain combines TRBV28 with TRBJ2-7; maybe TRBD1 (6 bases). Trimming left V 5 bases short and J 0 bases short, with 17 bases between. Germline CDR1 reads MDHEN; CDR2 reads SYDVKM. The CDR3 runs 16 residues. DNA of the CDR3: TGTGCCAGCAGTATAATACAGGGTATCCGCTCCTACGAGCAGTACTTC. This gives the protein CASSIIQGIRSYEQYF. Full variable domain (missing parts from reference TRBV28 and TRBJ2-7): DVKVTQSSRYLVKRTGEKVFLECVQDMDHENMFWYRQDPGLGLRLIYFSYDVKMKEKGDIPEGYSVSREKKERFSLILESASTNQTSMYLCASSIIQGIRSYEQYFGPGTRLTVT.

V usage is TRBV6-5 and J usage is TRBJ1-1, with D unresolved. Trimming pared 0 bases from V and 12 bases from J, leaving 20 bases between. This CDR3 contains 15 residues. CDR1 is MNHEY, CDR2 SVGAGI, per germline. In DNA, the CDR3 is TGTGCCAGCAGTTACTCACCGGTTCCGAGTATGTTGTCTTTCTTT. Amino acid sequence: CASSYSPVPSMLSFF.

V is TRBV28 and J is TRBJ1-1, with 7 bases lining up with TRBD1. V gave up 3 bases and J gave up 8 bases; unmatched junction bases: 9. CDR1 and CDR2 from the germline V gene are MDHEN and SYDVKM. The CDR3 consists of 14 residues. The CDR3 sequence: CASSLLGGSLEAFF. CDR3 sequence (DNA): TGTGCCAGCAGTTTGCTAGGGGGCTCTCTAGAAGCTTTCTTT.

The gene calls are TRBV4-3 and TRBJ2-1, with 11 bases matching TRBD2. The V segment lost 0 bases and the J segment 6 bases; nucleotides outside the gene matches: 1. CDR1 is LGHNA, CDR2 YSLEER, per germline. The CDR3 runs to 15 residues. For the CDR3, the DNA is TGCGCCAGCAGCCAAGATAGCGGGGGGGTCAATGAGCAGTTCTTC. Translation: CASSQDSGGVNEQFF.

The genes are TRBV28 and TRBJ2-3; 9 positions match TRBD2. With V trimmed by 4 bases and J by 2 bases, 4 bases remained unmatched. The CDR3 runs 15 residues. CDR1 MDHEN and CDR2 SYDVKM come from the germline V gene. The CDR3 loop reads CASSWLAGHTDTQYF. CDR3 coding DNA: TGTGCCAGCAGTTGGCTAGCGGGGCACACAGATACGCAGTATTTT.

This clone is judged medium-sized (0.01 to 0.1%). The J gene is TRBJ1-2, the V gene TRBV11-1; TRBD1 agrees at 8 bases. This CDR3 region has 14 residues. The V gene end was trimmed by 2 bases and the J gene end by 4 bases; junction bases not matched to a gene: 3. Germline-derived CDR1 and CDR2 are SGHAT and FQDESV (reference sequence). The CDR3 DNA is TGTGCCAGCAGCTTAAGGGACAGGAGCTATGGCTACACCTTC. It codes for CASSLRDRSYGYTF. Looking up the rest from reference TRBV11-1 and TRBJ1-2 gives the full variable domain: EAEVAQSPRYKITEKSQAVAFWCDPISGHATLYWYRQILGQGPELLVQFQDESVVDDSQLPKDRFSAERLKGVDSTLKIQPAELGDSAMYLCASSLRDRSYGYTFGSGTRLTVV.

V and J are TRBV5-4 and TRBJ2-1, with D unclear. This CDR3 has 13 amino acids. Per germline, CDR1 SGHNT and CDR2 YYREEE (reference sequence). The V gene lost 5 bases and the J gene lost 7 bases, with 13 bases spanning the gap. Written as DNA, the CDR3 is TGTGCCAGCAGAGTCGGAGATTGGAATGAGCAGTTCTTC. Translated, it gives CASRVGDWNEQFF.

The chain uses TRBV13 and TRBJ2-7, with TRBD2 as a possible D gene (6 bases). Looked up from germline, CDR1 is PRHDT and CDR2 is FYEKMQ (reference sequence). The CDR3 loop spans 15 amino acids. V lost 5 bases and J 4 bases, leaving 18 bases between the germline ends. CDR3 in amino acids: CASSPGLGAVYEQYF. CDR3 DNA sequence: TGTGCCAGCAGCCCGGGACTGGGTGCTGTGTACGAGCAGTACTTC.

This clone was found once. The rearrangement uses TRBV30 and TRBJ2-1, with 7 bases matching TRBD2. The germline V gene has CDR1 GTSNPN and CDR2 SVGIG (reference sequence). This CDR3 spans 14 amino acids. V was pared by 7 bases and J by 2 bases, with 8 bases of the junction left unmatched. As DNA, the CDR3 is TGTGCCTCCCCCCTGAGCGGGACCTACAATGAGCAGTTCTTC. It yields the protein CASPLSGTYNEQFF.

The chain uses TRBV29-1 and TRBJ2-1; D remains ambiguous. V lost 4 bases to trimming and J lost 4 bases, with 8 bases between them. This CDR3 spans 12 amino acids. Germline V CDR1 and CDR2: SQVTM, ANQGSEA. The CDR3 DNA reads TGCAGCGTTGTCAGCCATTACAATGAGCAGTTCTTC. Amino acid sequence: CSVVSHYNEQFF.

This clone has only a few counts. The rearrangement joins TRBV4-3 to TRBJ1-5, with D hard to call. CDR1 is LGHNA, CDR2 YSLEER, per germline. This CDR3 has 13 residues. The V and J ends lost 2 bases and 1 base respectively, with 3 bases between them. This CDR3 is CASSQWSNQPQHF. CDR3 coding DNA: TGCGCCAGCAGCCAATGGAGCAATCAGCCCCAGCATTTT.

The chain carries TRBV27 and TRBJ2-1; 10 positions match TRBD1. This CDR3 is 15 amino acids long. Germline-derived CDR1 and CDR2 are MNHEY and SMNVEV (reference sequence). Unmatched junction bases numbered 9, after V lost 7 bases and J lost 6 bases. Written as DNA, the CDR3 is TGTGCCAGCAATCACTTTGGACAGGGGGTCAATGAGCAGTTCTTC. Its translation is CASNHFGQGVNEQFF.

The genes are TRBV5-5 and TRBJ1-5, with D possibly being TRBD1 (5 bases). V was clipped by 1 base and J by 1 base, with 9 bases between them. Germline V CDR1 and CDR2: SGHKS, YYEKEE (reference sequence). The CDR3 is 15 amino acids. CDR3 nucleotides: TGTGCCAGCAGCTTGCTAGGGGCAAGCAATCAGCCCCAGCATTTT. Its translation: CASSLLGASNQPQHF.

The chain uses TRBV10-3 and TRBJ1-4; D is perhaps TRBD1 (6 bases). The CDR3 contains 13 residues. Germline V gene sequence: CDR1 ENHRY, CDR2 SYGVKD. Trimming removed 8 bases at V and 4 bases at J, with 11 bases between. The CDR3 loop is CAIGGHVNEKLFF. In DNA, the CDR3 is TGTGCCATCGGGGGACATGTTAATGAAAAACTGTTTTTT.

J is TRBJ2-6 and V is TRBV28; D might be TRBD1 (6 bases). The germline V gene has CDR1 MDHEN and CDR2 SYDVKM. Trimming removed 7 bases at V and 0 bases at J, with 13 bases between. The CDR3 runs 16 residues. The CDR3 DNA reads as TGTGCCAGCACCTGGGACACGTACTCTGGGGCCAACGTCCTGACTTTC. Amino acid sequence: CASTWDTYSGANVLTF.